The clone carrying this TCR beta chain showed up many times. This sample is drawn from a study of glioma-infiltrating T cells. V lost 7 bases to trimming and J lost 12 bases; unmatched junction nucleotides: 12. The CDR3 totals 12 residues. CDR1 SNHLY and CDR2 FYNNEI come from the germline V gene. Using RNA template, CDR3s of TCR alpha and beta were amplified with iRepertoire arm-PCR. TCRdb reprocessed the multiplex PCR reads with MiXCR, giving one entry per CDR3 protein. This sample has roughly 120,000 distinct CDR3 sequences, with roughly 23% found just once. The source material was glioma tissue, nonneoplastic brain tissue, or PBMCs (not recorded which). The chain carries TRBV2 and TRBJ2-7, with 7 bases fitting TRBD1. The source of this sequence is a human donor with low-grade glioma or glioblastoma, undergoing nonglioma brain surgery, or in good health (not recorded which). The CDR3 nucleotides are TGTGCCAGCACCAGAACCGGACAGGTACCGTACTTC. Translated, it gives CASTRTGQVPYF.